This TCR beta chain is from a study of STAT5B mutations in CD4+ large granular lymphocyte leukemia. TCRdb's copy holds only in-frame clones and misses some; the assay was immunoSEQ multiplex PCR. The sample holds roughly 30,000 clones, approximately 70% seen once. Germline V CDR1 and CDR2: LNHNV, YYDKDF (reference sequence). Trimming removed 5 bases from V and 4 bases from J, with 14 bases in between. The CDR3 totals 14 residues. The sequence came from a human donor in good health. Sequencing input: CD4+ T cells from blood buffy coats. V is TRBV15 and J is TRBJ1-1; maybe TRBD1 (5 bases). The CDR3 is CATSSRWGGTEAFF. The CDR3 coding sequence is TGTGCCACCAGCTCCCGGTGGGGGGGCACTGAAGCTTTCTTT.